A selection of T cell receptor beta chains follows, all from one sample in a study of T cells in Graves' hyperthyroidism and ophthalmopathy. MiXCR, applied by TCRdb to the multiplex PCR reads, yields one record per CDR3 protein. The sample holds hundreds of thousands of distinct CDR3 sequences, 14% seen once. The sample was blood. These receptors came from a woman in her twenties or thirties with Graves' hyperthyroidism. CDR3s include the opening cysteine and the closing phenylalanine or tryptophan. Fields, in order: D gene, J gene, clone size, V gene, CDR3 protein, CDR3 DNA. The D gene is left open where the match is weak. Size values are once, few and many counts, or a class for expanded clones, and some rows have none.

d_call: -; j_call: TRBJ2-5; clone_size: few; v_call: TRBV29-1; cdr3_aa: CSVVEETQYF; cdr3_nt: TGCAGCGTTGTGGAGGAGACCCAGTACTTC
d_call: -; j_call: TRBJ1-3; clone_size: many; v_call: TRBV2; cdr3_aa: CASSGLNTIYF; cdr3_nt: TGTGCCAGCAGTGGGCTGAACACCATATATTTT
d_call: TRBD1; j_call: TRBJ1-3; clone_size: -; v_call: TRBV20-1; cdr3_aa: CSANLLDRGQGNTIYF; cdr3_nt: TGCAGTGCTAATCTACTAGACAGGGGGCAAGGAAACACCATATATTTT
d_call: -; j_call: TRBJ1-1; clone_size: many; v_call: TRBV28; cdr3_aa: CASTLGENSEAFF; cdr3_nt: TGTGCCAGCACTTTGGGGGAAAACTCTGAAGCTTTCTTT
d_call: -; j_call: TRBJ2-2; clone_size: -; v_call: TRBV29-1; cdr3_aa: CSVDGGNTGELFF; cdr3_nt: TGCAGCGTTGACGGAGGGAACACCGGGGAGCTGTTTTTT
d_call: -; j_call: TRBJ1-1; clone_size: many; v_call: TRBV20-1; cdr3_aa: CSARVPGRPPEAFF; cdr3_nt: TGCAGTGCTAGAGTCCCAGGGAGGCCGCCTGAAGCTTTCTTT
d_call: -; j_call: TRBJ1-2; clone_size: -; v_call: TRBV30; cdr3_aa: CAWRSGSYGYTF; cdr3_nt: TGTGCCTGGAGATCGGGGAGCTATGGCTACACCTTC
d_call: -; j_call: TRBJ1-4; clone_size: -; v_call: TRBV6-1; cdr3_aa: CASRDRSEKLFF; cdr3_nt: TGTGCCAGCAGGGACAGATCGGAGAAACTGTTTTTT
d_call: -; j_call: TRBJ2-7; clone_size: many; v_call: TRBV7-2; cdr3_aa: CASSVSYEQYF; cdr3_nt: TGTGCCAGTAGCGTCTCCTACGAGCAGTACTTC
d_call: -; j_call: TRBJ2-3; clone_size: many; v_call: TRBV28; cdr3_aa: CASSSPGRDTQYF; cdr3_nt: TGTGCCAGCAGTAGTCCGGGGCGAGATACGCAGTATTTT
d_call: -; j_call: TRBJ1-5; clone_size: many; v_call: TRBV28; cdr3_aa: CASTGQPNQPQHF; cdr3_nt: TGTGCCAGCACCGGACAGCCCAATCAGCCCCAGCATTTT
d_call: TRBD2; j_call: TRBJ2-7; clone_size: many; v_call: TRBV12-3/TRBV12-4; cdr3_aa: CASSPRAGVGTYEQYF; cdr3_nt: TGTGCCAGCAGTCCGAGAGCGGGAGTAGGGACCTACGAGCAGTACTTC
d_call: TRBD2; j_call: TRBJ2-1; clone_size: -; v_call: TRBV19; cdr3_aa: CASTTYSGRHNEQFF; cdr3_nt: TGTGCCAGTACTACCTATAGCGGGCGCCACAATGAGCAGTTCTTC
d_call: -; j_call: TRBJ2-3; clone_size: few; v_call: TRBV12-3/TRBV12-4; cdr3_aa: CASSSGTAGTDTQYF; cdr3_nt: TGTGCCAGCAGTTCCGGGACCGCGGGTACAGATACGCAGTATTTT
d_call: -; j_call: TRBJ2-7; clone_size: few; v_call: TRBV19; cdr3_aa: CASSDLRGGANYEQYF; cdr3_nt: TGTGCCAGTAGTGACTTACGCGGAGGGGCAAACTACGAGCAGTACTTC
d_call: TRBD1; j_call: TRBJ1-1; clone_size: -; v_call: TRBV3-1; cdr3_aa: CASSHRGFTEAFF; cdr3_nt: TGTGCCAGCAGCCACAGGGGGTTCACTGAAGCTTTCTTT
d_call: -; j_call: TRBJ2-1; clone_size: -; v_call: TRBV9; cdr3_aa: CASSQTPQGNEQFF; cdr3_nt: TGTGCCAGCAGCCAAACCCCCCAAGGCAATGAGCAGTTCTTC
d_call: TRBD1; j_call: TRBJ1-6; clone_size: few; v_call: TRBV7-2; cdr3_aa: CASSRDSYSYNSPLHF; cdr3_nt: TGTGCCAGCAGCCGGGACAGCTACTCCTATAATTCACCCCTCCACTTT
d_call: TRBD1; j_call: TRBJ1-4; clone_size: -; v_call: TRBV30; cdr3_aa: CAWRLNRGANEKLFF; cdr3_nt: TGTGCCTGGAGGCTCAACAGGGGCGCGAATGAAAAACTGTTTTTT
d_call: TRBD2; j_call: TRBJ2-7; clone_size: many; v_call: TRBV11-2; cdr3_aa: CASSLAAGGREQYF; cdr3_nt: TGTGCCAGCAGCTTAGCAGCGGGAGGGAGGGAGCAGTACTTC
d_call: -; j_call: TRBJ2-7; clone_size: -; v_call: TRBV2; cdr3_aa: CASSERVWEQYF; cdr3_nt: TGTGCCAGCAGTGAGAGGGTGTGGGAGCAGTACTTC
d_call: -; j_call: TRBJ2-7; clone_size: many; v_call: TRBV28; cdr3_aa: CASSLWIGQYEQYF; cdr3_nt: TGTGCCAGCAGTTTATGGATAGGCCAATACGAGCAGTACTTC
d_call: -; j_call: TRBJ2-7; clone_size: many; v_call: TRBV2; cdr3_aa: CASKGTHEQYF; cdr3_nt: TGTGCCAGCAAGGGGACACACGAGCAGTACTTC
d_call: -; j_call: TRBJ2-1; clone_size: many; v_call: TRBV28; cdr3_aa: CASRTGTNYNEQFF; cdr3_nt: TGTGCCAGCAGGACCGGGACAAATTACAATGAGCAGTTCTTC
d_call: -; j_call: TRBJ1-5; clone_size: -; v_call: TRBV28; cdr3_aa: CATGMGGNQPQHF; cdr3_nt: TGTGCCACCGGGATGGGCGGGAATCAGCCCCAGCATTTT
d_call: TRBD1; j_call: TRBJ2-7; clone_size: many; v_call: TRBV28; cdr3_aa: CASSRPGGYEQYF; cdr3_nt: TGTGCCAGCAGCCGTCCAGGGGGCTACGAGCAGTACTTC
d_call: -; j_call: TRBJ2-7; clone_size: many; v_call: TRBV20-1; cdr3_aa: CSAREPTEDYEQYF; cdr3_nt: TGCAGTGCTAGGGAGCCGACCGAAGATTACGAGCAGTACTTC
d_call: -; j_call: TRBJ1-4; clone_size: many; v_call: TRBV12-3/TRBV12-4; cdr3_aa: CASSLGFNEKLFF; cdr3_nt: TGTGCCAGCAGTTTGGGGTTTAATGAAAAACTGTTTTTT
d_call: -; j_call: TRBJ1-1; clone_size: few; v_call: TRBV7-9; cdr3_aa: CASSLLFRKSGDTEAFF; cdr3_nt: TGTGCCAGCAGCTTACTCTTCCGGAAATCCGGAGACACTGAAGCTTTCTTT
d_call: -; j_call: TRBJ2-7; clone_size: many; v_call: TRBV7-9; cdr3_aa: CASSLGAAAYEQYF; cdr3_nt: TGTGCCAGCAGCTTGGGCGCAGCCGCCTACGAGCAGTACTTC
d_call: -; j_call: TRBJ1-6; clone_size: -; v_call: TRBV4-1; cdr3_aa: CASSLPASISPLSPLHF; cdr3_nt: TGCGCCAGCAGCCTCCCAGCATCCATCTCTCCACTCTCACCCCTCCACTTT
d_call: -; j_call: TRBJ1-1; clone_size: many; v_call: TRBV18; cdr3_aa: CASSQDRNTEAFF; cdr3_nt: TGTGCCAGCTCACAAGACAGGAACACTGAAGCTTTCTTT
d_call: -; j_call: TRBJ1-1; clone_size: many; v_call: TRBV20-1; cdr3_aa: CSARDQGMGRTEAFF; cdr3_nt: TGCAGTGCTAGAGATCAAGGGATGGGGAGAACTGAAGCTTTCTTT
d_call: TRBD2; j_call: TRBJ2-1; clone_size: many; v_call: TRBV28; cdr3_aa: CASSFTPGLLAYNEQFF; cdr3_nt: TGTGCCAGCAGTTTTACCCCGGGACTATTAGCCTACAATGAGCAGTTCTTC
d_call: -; j_call: TRBJ2-3; clone_size: many; v_call: TRBV20-1; cdr3_aa: CSAHRQAEGTDTQYF; cdr3_nt: TGCAGTGCCCATCGACAGGCGGAGGGCACAGATACGCAGTATTTT